This TCR beta chain stems from a study of immune cell composition in non-small cell lung cancer. General study results and limits: Squamous carcinomas (roughly 80%) more often had tumour-associated clones >0.5% than adenocarcinomas (33%). Lung squamous cell carcinoma tumours had significantly higher top 10 clone scores and productive clonality than lung adenocarcinoma.

Trimming left V 6 bases short and J 3 bases short, with 13 bases between. The germline V gene encodes CDR1 WSHSY and CDR2 SAAADI. CDR3 length: 14 amino acids. The assay was immunoSEQ multiplex PCR, and TCRdb's table has in-frame clones only and misses some. The profile shows about 3,100 clones, roughly 86% of them singletons. Details on this clone: Its matching antigen is unknown.

Sample: lung tumor tissue. The rearrangement links TRBV10-2 to TRBJ2-3; no clear D. This receptor was identified in a human donor with non-small cell lung cancer. This chain's CDR3 is CASSRTGLTDTQYF. CDR3 nucleotides: TGCGCCAGCAGCCGTACCGGGTTGACAGATACGCAGTATTTT.